These 18 T cell receptor beta chains originate from one sample sequenced in a study of T cell responses to AZD1222 COVID-19 vaccine. Method: immunoSEQ multiplex PCR; TCRdb's copy keeps in-frame clones and lacks some. The sample holds around 70,000 clones; 87% are singletons and the top ten take 1% to 1.5%. The source material was peripheral blood, sampled 28 days after the second AZD1222 dose. These receptors were collected from an adult who received the AZD1222 COVID-19 vaccine.

The gene calls are TRBV5-6 and TRBJ2-5; a possible D gene is TRBD2 (5 bases). Trimming shortened V by 0 bases and J by 14 bases, and 11 bases separated the two germline ends. CDR3 length equals 11 residues. Germline loops: CDR1 SGHDT, CDR2 YYEEEE. For the CDR3, the DNA is TGTGCCAGCAGCTTGGGACTTAGCGTATACTTC. Residues: CASSLGLSVYF.

The genes are TRBV7-9 and TRBJ1-2, with 7 bases fitting TRBD1. There are 12 residues in the CDR3. The J segment lost 7 bases and the V segment lost 5 bases, leaving 4 bases of the junction unmatched. CDR1 and CDR2 from the germline V gene are SEHNR and FQNEAQ (reference sequence). CDR3 amino acids: CASSADRAGYTF. CDR3 nucleotide sequence: TGTGCCAGCAGCGCCGACAGGGCTGGCTACACCTTC.

This clone was recorded a few times. The gene calls are TRBV6-2 or TRBV6-3 and TRBJ1-6; TRBD1 matches at 9 bases. The V gene end was trimmed by 2 bases and the J gene end by 2 bases; junction bases not matched to a gene: 4. The CDR3 spans 17 residues. Germline V gene data show CDR1 as MNHEY and CDR2 as SVGEGT. The CDR3 DNA reads TGTGCCAGCAGTTACCGGACAGGGGAGGCCTATAATTCACCCCTCCACTTT. This sequence encodes CASSYRTGEAYNSPLHF.

The chain recombines TRBV6-5 with TRBJ1-5; D is possibly TRBD1 (6 bases). V lost 6 bases and J lost 5, with 11 bases in between. There are 13 residues in the CDR3. Germline lookup yields CDR1 MNHEY and CDR2 SVGAGI. As DNA, the CDR3 is TGTGCCAGCAGCGTGGGGGGCGATCAGCCCCAGCATTTT. Translation: CASSVGGDQPQHF.

The V and J genes are TRBV19 and TRBJ2-2; weak D call: TRBD2 (5 bases). This CDR3 region has 15 residues. V lost 5 bases and J lost 6, with 16 bases in between. From germline, CDR1 is LNHDA and CDR2 SQIVND (reference sequence). CDR3 nucleotides: TGTGCCAGTAGTCCGGAGGACCGGGCCTCCGGGGAGCTGTTTTTT. Its translation: CASSPEDRASGELFF.

CDR3 sequence: CASSPPTTLNRRTEAFF. As DNA, the CDR3 is TGTGCCAGCTCACCTCCCACCACCCTAAACCGGCGCACTGAAGCTTTCTTT. V is TRBV18 and J is TRBJ1-1; no clear D gene. Germline lookup yields CDR1 KGHSH and CDR2 LQKENI. CDR3 size: 17 residues. The V end lost 3 bases, the J end lost 4 bases, and 21 bases lay between the germline ends. Using reference TRBV18 and TRBJ1-1 for the parts outside the CDR3, the full variable domain is NAGVMQNPRHLVRRRGQEARLRCSPMKGHSHVYWYRQLPEEGLKFMVYLQKENIIDESGMPKERFSAEFPKEGPSILRIQQVVRGDSAAYFCASSPPTTLNRRTEAFFGQGTRLTVV.

The CDR3 DNA reads TGTGCCTGGAGTCCCGGACAGGGGCCCACAGATACGCAGTATTTT. Protein sequence: CAWSPGQGPTDTQYF. V gene TRBV30 combines with J gene TRBJ2-3; 9 bases are a match to TRBD1. This CDR3 is built from 15 residues. J gave up 2 bases and V 2 bases, and 5 bases lay outside the gene matches. Germline V lookup: CDR1 GTSNPN, CDR2 SVGIG (reference sequence).

This clone was recorded once. The J gene is TRBJ2-7, the V gene TRBV14, with TRBD2 identical over 10 bases. The germline V gene encodes CDR1 SGHDN and CDR2 FVKESK. V lost 1 base to trimming and J lost 5 bases; unmatched junction nucleotides: 8. The CDR3 length is 16 residues. CDR3 sequence (DNA): TGTGCCAGCAGCCAAGCCCCTAGCGGGAGTAGGCACGAGCAGTACTTC. Protein: CASSQAPSGSRHEQYF.

This sequence joins TRBV18 and TRBJ2-2; no definite D call. Germline CDR1 is KGHSH and CDR2 is LQKENI. The CDR3 is 14 amino acids. The ends were cut back, 4 bases at V and 4 bases at J, with 10 bases in the middle. CDR3: CASSLPLTTGELFF. CDR3 sequence (DNA): TGTGCCAGCTCACTTCCTTTGACCACCGGGGAGCTGTTTTTT.

The J gene is TRBJ1-4, the V gene TRBV6-5; D remains ambiguous. V gave up 0 bases and J gave up 7 bases, with 12 bases separating them. Germline values: CDR1 MNHEY, CDR2 SVGAGI. The CDR3 covers 15 residues. The CDR3 loop is CASSYSSSLGEKLFF. CDR3 DNA: TGTGCCAGCAGTTACTCTTCCAGCCTTGGTGAAAAACTGTTTTTT.

The rearrangement joins TRBV7-3 to TRBJ2-7, with 15 bases identical to TRBD2. V was pared by 5 bases and J by 7 bases, with 6 bases of the junction left unmatched. In germline, CDR1 is SGHTA, CDR2 FQGTGA. This CDR3 has 15 residues. CDR3 sequence: CASSAGLAGGGEQYF. The CDR3, as DNA: TGTGCCAGCAGCGCCGGACTAGCGGGAGGGGGAGAGCAGTACTTC.

CDR3 DNA sequence: TGTGCCAGCAGTTACGGAGTCGGGAGCGCTGAAGCTTTCTTT. It translates to CASSYGVGSAEAFF. The chain recombines TRBV6-5 with TRBJ1-1; no reliable D call. CDR3 size: 14 residues. Germline V gene data show CDR1 as MNHEY and CDR2 as SVGAGI. The V and J ends lost 2 bases and 6 bases respectively, with 13 bases between them.

V usage is TRBV6-5 and J usage is TRBJ1-2; possibly TRBD1 for D (6 bases). The V end was cut by 4 bases, the J end by 3 bases, with 9 bases between. The CDR3 covers 13 residues. Germline CDR1 is MNHEY and CDR2 is SVGAGI. The CDR3 DNA follows: TGTGCCAGCAGTTCGACAGGCGACTATGGCTACACCTTC. Protein: CASSSTGDYGYTF.

J is TRBJ2-3 and V is TRBV7-9; D not certain. The CDR3 runs 15 residues. The V end was cut by 5 bases, the J end by 3 bases, with 15 bases between. CDR1 SEHNR and CDR2 FQNEAQ come from the germline V gene (reference sequence). CDR3 residues: CASSLPPPLTDTQYF. CDR3 nucleotide sequence: TGTGCCAGCAGCCTCCCACCCCCCCTAACAGATACGCAGTATTTT.

V gene TRBV19 combines with J gene TRBJ1-1; D ambiguous. The germline gives CDR1 LNHDA, CDR2 SQIVND (reference sequence). The V end was cut by 7 bases, the J end by 1 base, with 16 bases between. This CDR3 has 15 residues. Written as DNA, the CDR3 is TGTGCCAGTAAGATTGGCCCAGGCCCGAACACTGAAGCTTTCTTT. Its protein is CASKIGPGPNTEAFF.

V gene TRBV29-1 combines with J gene TRBJ1-1; possibly TRBD1 for D (6 bases). The CDR3 extends over 12 amino acids. With 8 bases removed from V and 1 base from J, the gap between germline ends came to 11 bases. CDR1 and CDR2 (germline): SQVTM, ANQGSEA. In DNA form, the CDR3 reads TGCAGCTACAGGGAGGGGAACACTGAAGCTTTCTTT. Protein product: CSYREGNTEAFF.

The V call is TRBV6-1, the J call TRBJ1-5, with 8 bases fitting TRBD1. Germline CDR1 MNHNS, CDR2 SASEGT. V shed 6 bases and J 2 bases; nucleotides not matched to a gene: 9. The CDR3 totals 16 residues. The CDR3 DNA is TGTGCCAGCAGAGAACGACAGGGGTTGGGCAATCAGCCCCAGCATTTT. This translates into CASRERQGLGNQPQHF.

The chain combines TRBV10-1 with TRBJ1-2; D gene uncertain. The CDR3 has 12 amino acids. CDR1 is WNHNN and CDR2 is SYGVQD in the germline V gene (reference sequence). The germline V and J ends were trimmed by 7 bases and 0 bases, with 6 bases remaining between them. CDR3 in DNA: TGCGCCAGCATCAGAACTAACTATGGCTACACCTTC. This codes for CASIRTNYGYTF.